This is a list of T cell receptor beta chains from one sample in a study of Graves' ophthalmopathy and Graves' hyperthyroidism. TCRdb reprocessed the multiplex PCR reads with MiXCR, giving one entry per CDR3 protein. This sample carries 150,000 to 200,000 distinct CDR3 sequences, roughly 37% of them seen once, and the ten largest clones take 5.8%. Input material: peripheral blood. The receptors shown here come from a middle-aged woman with Graves' ophthalmopathy. Each CDR3 is given without its conserved first and last residue. D genes are given only for firm matches.

J gene: TRBJ2-5
D gene: NA
V gene: TRBV6-5
CDR3 protein: ASRSGARGRFETQY

J gene: TRBJ1-2
D gene: NA
V gene: TRBV6-1
CDR3 protein: ASSEGRANGYT

J gene: TRBJ1-1
D gene: NA
V gene: TRBV19
CDR3 protein: ASSIGPGPAF

J gene: TRBJ1-1
D gene: TRBD1
V gene: TRBV28
CDR3 protein: ASSWKGRGLSTEAF

J gene: TRBJ1-1
D gene: NA
V gene: TRBV12-3/TRBV12-4
CDR3 protein: ASSDRDKGLTEAF

J gene: TRBJ1-1
D gene: NA
V gene: TRBV10-3
CDR3 protein: AIQRGVDTEAF

J gene: TRBJ1-5
D gene: TRBD1
V gene: TRBV6-5
CDR3 protein: AGGQGNQPQH

J gene: TRBJ1-5
D gene: NA
V gene: TRBV6-1
CDR3 protein: ASSEETGSNQPQH

J gene: TRBJ1-2
D gene: NA
V gene: TRBV6-1
CDR3 protein: ATENYGYT

J gene: TRBJ2-7
D gene: TRBD2
V gene: TRBV5-1
CDR3 protein: ASSFPGRGVSEQY

J gene: TRBJ2-7
D gene: TRBD1
V gene: TRBV11-2
CDR3 protein: ASGMGQVYEQY

J gene: TRBJ1-6
D gene: NA
V gene: TRBV10-3
CDR3 protein: AISESLGGSPLH

J gene: TRBJ2-7
D gene: NA
V gene: TRBV6-1
CDR3 protein: ASSRSLGLYEQY

J gene: TRBJ2-5
D gene: TRBD2
V gene: TRBV12-3/TRBV12-4
CDR3 protein: ASTLAGGSGETQY

J gene: TRBJ2-7
D gene: NA
V gene: TRBV7-9
CDR3 protein: ASSPGRGPTYEQY

J gene: TRBJ2-7
D gene: NA
V gene: TRBV11-2
CDR3 protein: ASSSLLRTPSSYEQY

J gene: TRBJ1-1
D gene: TRBD1
V gene: TRBV12-3/TRBV12-4
CDR3 protein: ASRNRGREAF

J gene: TRBJ1-5
D gene: NA
V gene: TRBV20-1
CDR3 protein: SAREAGYNQPQH

J gene: TRBJ1-2
D gene: TRBD1
V gene: TRBV6-1
CDR3 protein: ASSVDRGPYGYT

J gene: TRBJ1-2
D gene: NA
V gene: TRBV19
CDR3 protein: ASSMATDYGYT

J gene: TRBJ2-2
D gene: TRBD1
V gene: TRBV28
CDR3 protein: ASSPIQGVGNTGELF

J gene: TRBJ2-7
D gene: NA
V gene: TRBV6-4
CDR3 protein: ASPAGQGGNEQY

J gene: TRBJ1-1
D gene: NA
V gene: TRBV5-4
CDR3 protein: ASSFTGAGTEAF

J gene: TRBJ2-5
D gene: NA
V gene: TRBV6-2/TRBV6-3
CDR3 protein: ASSYPTRETQY

J gene: TRBJ2-7
D gene: TRBD2
V gene: TRBV20-1
CDR3 protein: SARTTTSGFSYEQY

J gene: TRBJ2-7
D gene: TRBD2
V gene: TRBV13
CDR3 protein: ASSPTGTSGSDEQY

J gene: TRBJ1-6
D gene: NA
V gene: TRBV3-1
CDR3 protein: ASKWQGNNSPLH

J gene: TRBJ1-1
D gene: NA
V gene: TRBV28
CDR3 protein: ASRKGGTEAF

J gene: NA
D gene: TRBD2
V gene: TRBV7-2
CDR3 protein: ASSTSGGQETQY

J gene: TRBJ2-7
D gene: NA
V gene: TRBV6-1
CDR3 protein: ASRSGGLAVYEQY

J gene: TRBJ1-6
D gene: NA
V gene: TRBV5-5
CDR3 protein: ASSTLWAVNSPLH

J gene: TRBJ1-1
D gene: NA
V gene: TRBV20-1
CDR3 protein: SAMGASTMNTEAF

J gene: TRBJ1-3
D gene: NA
V gene: TRBV5-5
CDR3 protein: ASSLFGGGNTIY

J gene: TRBJ2-7
D gene: TRBD2
V gene: TRBV29-1
CDR3 protein: SVEDPGTSGSAYEQY

J gene: TRBJ2-7
D gene: TRBD1
V gene: TRBV19
CDR3 protein: ASSTTGTASYEQY

J gene: TRBJ2-5
D gene: NA
V gene: TRBV5-1
CDR3 protein: ASRNLQSQETQY

J gene: TRBJ1-5
D gene: NA
V gene: TRBV6-1
CDR3 protein: ASSETRLSNQPQH

J gene: TRBJ2-7
D gene: TRBD2
V gene: TRBV27
CDR3 protein: ASSPIAGVEQY

J gene: TRBJ2-7
D gene: TRBD1
V gene: TRBV6-5
CDR3 protein: ASSYSTDRDEQY

J gene: TRBJ2-7
D gene: NA
V gene: TRBV6-5
CDR3 protein: ASSYRDTEVYEQY

J gene: TRBJ2-7
D gene: TRBD2
V gene: TRBV7-8
CDR3 protein: ASSLEAGGTSGSYEQY

J gene: TRBJ1-1
D gene: NA
V gene: TRBV12-3/TRBV12-4
CDR3 protein: ASSPQPSEAF